The source of this T cell receptor (beta chain) is a study of Ad26.COV2.S vaccination and SARS-CoV-2 variants. Trimming stripped 2 bases from V and 3 bases from J, with 1 base between. Germline V gives CDR1 MNHEY, CDR2 SVGAGI. The CDR3 is made up of 12 amino acids. Indicated treatment: 15 to 20 received Ad26.COV2.S at low or high dose, single or two shots; roughly five received placebo; per-sample allocation not given. Specimens were obtained on day 63 following the first vaccine or placebo injection. The protocol was immunoSEQ multiplex PCR, while the TCRdb copy is restricted to in-frame clones and leaves out a portion. The sample gives about 460,000 clones, nearly 90% of which show up once; 1.7% is in the top ten.

This clonotype was obtained from a person between 18 and 59 years old who received the Ad26.COV2.S COVID-19 vaccine or a placebo. Sequenced here: peripheral blood, sampled in a trial of Ad26.COV2.S vaccine versus placebo. This chain links TRBV6-5 with TRBJ2-2, with D unclear. The CDR3 DNA reads TGTGCCAGCAGTTACGACACCGGGGAGCTGTTTTTT. Translation: CASSYDTGELFF.